These 19 T cell receptor beta chains were all obtained from the same sample, sequenced in a study of T cells in Graves' hyperthyroidism and ophthalmopathy. The TCR beta CDR3 regions underwent amplification using RNA transcripts as the source. RT-PCR in the first round (using the HTBI primer set) targeted the TCR CDR3. Using its own MiXCR run on the multiplex PCR reads, TCRdb lists one record per CDR3 protein. The sample has hundreds of thousands of distinct CDR3 sequences; around 38% are singletons. The sample taken for sequencing was blood. The receptors originated from a man between 18 and 35 years old with Graves' hyperthyroidism.

This clonotype was picked up many times. This chain links TRBV14 with TRBJ1-6; 10 positions agree with TRBD1. This CDR3 has 17 residues. Germline CDR1 and CDR2: SGHDN and FVKESK. V was clipped by 4 bases and J by 6 bases; unmatched bases: 9. DNA for the CDR3: TGTGCCAGCAGCCCTAGACAGGGGGCGAGGGGTAATTCACCCCTCCACTTT. Translation: CASSPRQGARGNSPLHF.

This chain links TRBV15 with TRBJ2-7; 8 nucleotides agree with TRBD1. Trimming at V came to 3 bases and at J to 5 bases, leaving 9 bases not matched to a gene. CDR1 is LNHNV and CDR2 is YYDKDF in the germline V gene (reference sequence). The CDR3 is made up of 15 amino acids. Written as DNA, the CDR3 is TGTGCCACCAGCAGTCTGGACAGGGCTTACGACGAGCAGTACTTC. Protein product: CATSSLDRAYDEQYF.

This clonotype occurred a few times. V gene TRBV19 combines with J gene TRBJ1-1; 8 positions match TRBD1. CDR1 is LNHDA, CDR2 SQIVND, per germline (reference sequence). Losses at the gene ends were 4 bases for V and 2 bases for J; bases not matched to a gene: 9. The CDR3 contains 16 residues. The CDR3 loop reads CASSTRQGRRNTEAFF. CDR3 nucleotide sequence: TGTGCCAGTAGTACTCGACAGGGGCGTAGAAACACTGAAGCTTTCTTT.

This clonotype has at least ten counts. The chain has TRBV7-9 and TRBJ1-4, with D uncertain. In germline, CDR1 is SEHNR, CDR2 FQNEAQ (reference sequence). CDR3 length equals 13 residues. V dropped 5 bases and J dropped 11 bases, with 15 bases sitting between them. The CDR3 bases are TGTGCCAGCAGCCCAGACGGGGATGGTAAACTGTTTTTT. Translation gives CASSPDGDGKLFF.

This chain joins TRBV19 and TRBJ1-1; 8 bases are shared with TRBD1. V shed 5 bases and J 4 bases; nucleotides not matched to a gene: 6. This CDR3 contains 14 residues. Germline V CDR1 and CDR2: LNHDA, SQIVND (reference sequence). Here the CDR3 reads CASSGDRWATEAFF. CDR3 nucleotide sequence: TGTGCCAGTAGTGGGGACAGGTGGGCCACTGAAGCTTTCTTT.

This clonotype was recorded at least ten times. J is TRBJ1-1 and V is TRBV19; tentatively, D is TRBD1 (6 bases). There are 12 residues in the CDR3. V lost 5 bases, J lost 10 bases, and 14 bases lay in between. CDR1 is LNHDA and CDR2 is SQIVND in the germline V gene (reference sequence). Here the CDR3 DNA reads TGTGCCAGTAGTCCTTCGGACAGCGGAGCTTTCTTT. Protein product: CASSPSDSGAFF. Variable domain in full (rest from reference TRBV19 and TRBJ1-1): DGGITQSPKYLFRKEGQNVTLSCEQNLNHDAMYWYRQDPGQGLRLIYYSQIVNDFQKGDIAEGYSVSREKKESFPLTVTSAQKNPTAFYLCASSPSDSGAFFGQGTRLTVV.

This clonotype occurred many times. V and J are TRBV7-9 and TRBJ2-6; D unresolved. The germline V gene has CDR1 SEHNR and CDR2 FQNEAQ (reference sequence). The CDR3 is made up of 18 amino acids. V was shortened by 1 base and J by 1 base, with 14 bases between the two germline ends. CDR3 sequence reads: CASSLVQRLLSGANVLTF. The DNA for the CDR3 is TGTGCCAGCAGCTTAGTACAGCGCCTACTATCTGGGGCCAACGTCCTGACTTTC.

Turning to this clonotype: A much larger clonotype is one base distant, so this may be a read error. This chain joins TRBV20-1 and TRBJ1-1, with a tentative D call TRBD1 (5 bases). Trimming stripped 4 bases from V and 7 bases from J, with 13 bases between. The CDR3 spans 12 residues. Germline CDR1 and CDR2: DFQATT and SNEGSKA (reference sequence). The CDR3 sequence: CSATRTPYEAFF. In nucleotides, the CDR3 is TGCAGTGCTACCCGGACACCCTATGAAGCTTTCTTT.

The chain has TRBV7-9 and TRBJ2-2; D uncertain. Trimming took off 5 bases at V and 4 bases at J, with 11 bases between the two ends. This CDR3 has 14 residues. Germline V gene sequence: CDR1 SEHNR, CDR2 FQNEAQ (reference sequence). Here the CDR3 reads CASSNERVTGELFF. CDR3 nucleotide sequence: TGTGCCAGCAGCAACGAACGTGTCACCGGGGAGCTGTTTTTT.

This clonotype came up many times. V usage is TRBV29-1 and J usage is TRBJ2-7, with D uncertain. This CDR3 contains 11 residues. V shed 4 bases and J shed 8 bases, with 12 bases lying between them. CDR1 is SQVTM, CDR2 ANQGSEA, per germline. CDR3 amino acids: CSVATRRQQYF. CDR3 DNA sequence: TGCAGCGTTGCGACCCGACGGCAGCAGTACTTC.

A few counts support this clonotype. The V and J genes are TRBV9 and TRBJ2-6, with 8 bases lining up with TRBD1. CDR1 is SGDLS and CDR2 is YYNGEE in the germline V gene. The CDR3 has 18 amino acids. V was clipped by 3 bases and J by 0 bases; unmatched bases: 8. The CDR3 DNA reads TGTGCCAGCAGCGCCTCAGGGGGCCCCTACTCTGGGGCCAACGTCCTGACTTTC. Protein product: CASSASGGPYSGANVLTF.

This clonotype was recorded many times. V gene TRBV2 combines with J gene TRBJ1-1, with 8 bases lining up with TRBD1. Germline V gene lookup returns CDR1 SNHLY and CDR2 FYNNEI. V lost 2 bases and J lost 5; bases outside the gene matches: 4. CDR3 length: 14 amino acids. The CDR3 protein is CASSEWQGATEAFF. Here the CDR3 DNA reads TGTGCCAGCAGTGAATGGCAGGGGGCTACTGAAGCTTTCTTT.

The chain combines TRBV7-9 with TRBJ1-5, with TRBD1 as a possible D gene (6 bases). The CDR3 spans 21 residues. The germline V gene encodes CDR1 SEHNR and CDR2 FQNEAQ (reference sequence). The germline V and J ends were trimmed by 0 bases and 3 bases, with 27 bases remaining between them. The CDR3 protein is CASSLASSGGPFGDNNQPQHF. CDR3 in DNA: TGTGCCAGCAGCTTAGCATCTAGCGGGGGGCCTTTCGGGGACAACAATCAGCCCCAGCATTTT.

This clonotype came up many times. CDR3 nucleotide sequence: TGTGCCAGCAGCCGCGGACTAGCGGGAGGCTCCGGGGCGGGCGCCTACGAGCAGTACTTC. Translated, it gives CASSRGLAGGSGAGAYEQYF. The chain employs TRBV7-8 and TRBJ2-7; 14 positions agree with TRBD2. CDR1 and CDR2 (germline): SGHVS, FQNEAQ. There are 20 residues in the CDR3. Trimming at V came to 5 bases and at J to 2 bases, leaving 17 bases not matched to a gene.

This clonotype has a count of ten or more. The V and J genes are TRBV29-1 and TRBJ1-1, with D uncertain. CDR3 length: 13 residues. Germline values: CDR1 SQVTM, CDR2 ANQGSEA. V lost 1 base and J 1 base, leaving 7 bases between the germline ends. CDR3 bases: TGCAGCGTTGAAGGCCAACAGAACACTGAAGCTTTCTTT. Protein product: CSVEGQQNTEAFF.

This clonotype was recorded a few times. V and J are TRBV6-5 and TRBJ2-2; 11 nucleotides match TRBD1. Trimming removed 11 bases from V and 5 bases from J; junction bases left unmatched: 4. CDR1 is MNHEY and CDR2 is SVGAGI in the germline V gene. The CDR3 contains 13 residues. CDR3 coding DNA: TGTGCCGGGACAGGGGGTGGGACCGGGGAGCTGTTTTTT. As protein: CAGTGGGTGELFF.

This clonotype was counted ten times or more. V gene TRBV19 combines with J gene TRBJ1-2; no clear D. The CDR3 is 13 residues long. The V gene's germline CDR1 is LNHDA and CDR2 SQIVND (reference sequence). Trimming pared 5 bases from V and 2 bases from J, leaving 9 bases between. CDR3 sequence: CASSPGSNYGYTF. In DNA form, the CDR3 reads TGTGCCAGTAGTCCCGGCTCGAACTATGGCTACACCTTC.

This clonotype was counted once. CDR3 residues: CASSPNRATEAFF. DNA for the CDR3: TGTGCCAGCTCACCGAACAGGGCCACTGAAGCTTTCTTT. The rearrangement links TRBV18 to TRBJ1-1; D is perhaps TRBD1 (6 bases). V was clipped by 3 bases and J by 4 bases, with 9 bases between them. There are 13 residues in the CDR3. Germline loops: CDR1 KGHSH, CDR2 LQKENI. The complete variable domain, with remaining parts taken from reference TRBV18 and TRBJ1-1, reads NAGVMQNPRHLVRRRGQEARLRCSPMKGHSHVYWYRQLPEEGLKFMVYLQKENIIDESGMPKERFSAEFPKEGPSILRIQQVVRGDSAAYFCASSPNRATEAFFGQGTRLTVV.

The sample holds many counts of this clonotype. The J gene is TRBJ1-2, the V gene TRBV29-1; no clear D. The germline V and J ends were trimmed by 3 bases and 5 bases, with 25 bases remaining between them. The CDR3 spans 17 residues. Germline V CDR1 and CDR2: SQVTM, ANQGSEA. The CDR3 loop is CSVDLTGISAGSYGYTF. CDR3 nucleotides: TGCAGCGTTGACCTAACGGGGATCTCAGCGGGATCATATGGCTACACCTTC.